This entry lists 18 T cell receptor beta chains sequenced from one sample in a study of blood T cell repertoires in COVID-19. Using immunoSEQ multiplex PCR, the repertoire was profiled, and TCRdb retains in-frame clones only, with some absent. Among more than 150,000 clones listed, roughly three quarters were seen once. The material sequenced was PBMCs or T cells enriched from blood (not recorded which). These receptors all stem from a man between 60 and 75 years old who had been exposed to COVID-19.

CDR3 sequence reads: CASRSSLAGLNSYNEQFF. The CDR3 DNA sequence: TGTGCCAGCAGATCAAGCCTAGCGGGCTTAAACTCCTACAATGAGCAGTTCTTC. The chain carries TRBV27 and TRBJ2-1; the match to TRBD2 covers 8 bases. This CDR3 has 18 amino acids. V was pared by 6 bases and J by 0 bases, with 13 bases of the junction left unmatched. The germline gives CDR1 MNHEY, CDR2 SMNVEV (reference sequence).

This clone was seen a few times. The rearrangement links TRBV7-2 to TRBJ2-7, with 9 bases identical to TRBD1. Trimming took 5 bases from V and 5 from J; bases not matched to a gene: 10. The CDR3 has 15 amino acids. Germline V gene sequence: CDR1 SGHTA, CDR2 FQGNSA. The CDR3: CASSGRGQGADEQYF. The DNA for the CDR3 is TGTGCCAGCAGCGGACGGGGACAGGGCGCCGACGAGCAGTACTTC.

The chain uses TRBV4-1 and TRBJ2-1; D may be TRBD2 (6 bases). Germline assignment: CDR1 MGHRA and CDR2 YSYEKL. The CDR3 has 15 amino acids. V was pared by 1 base and J by 9 bases, with 16 bases between. In nucleotides, the CDR3 is TGCGCCAGCAGCCAAGTGGTCAGGCCGGAGGGTGAGCAGTTCTTC. Protein: CASSQVVRPEGEQFF.

The chain employs TRBV19 and TRBJ1-5; weak D call: TRBD1 (5 bases). The V end was cut by 3 bases, the J end by 3 bases, with 12 bases between. Germline V gene sequence: CDR1 LNHDA, CDR2 SQIVND (reference sequence). There are 15 residues in the CDR3. The CDR3 bases are TGTGCCAGTAGTATTGTCGGACATAACAATCAGCCCCAGCATTTT. Translating it yields CASSIVGHNNQPQHF.

The chain carries TRBV6-5 and TRBJ2-1, with a weak D call TRBD1 (5 bases). V lost 7 bases, J lost 4 bases, and 14 bases lay in between. Per germline, CDR1 MNHEY and CDR2 SVGAGI. This CDR3 is built from 14 residues. CDR3 bases: TGTGCCAGCACCAGCCTACAGGAATACAATGAGCAGTTCTTC. Its protein product is CASTSLQEYNEQFF.

The chain joins TRBV5-1 to TRBJ2-7; 14 bases match TRBD2. This CDR3 has 15 residues. Germline V gene sequence: CDR1 SGHRS, CDR2 YFSETQ. V shed 7 bases, J shed 3 bases, and the junction held 6 bases outside the gene matches. The CDR3 nucleotides are TGCGCCAGCCGCGATGGGACTAGCGGGAGCTACGAGCAGTACTTC. Translated, it gives CASRDGTSGSYEQYF.

CDR3 in DNA: TGTGCCAGCAGCGGCACTACGTCCACAGGGGGCTACACCTTC. Translated: CASSGTTSTGGYTF. V is TRBV9 and J is TRBJ1-2; tentative D call: TRBD1 (6 bases). CDR1 and CDR2 (germline): SGDLS, YYNGEE. The CDR3 spans 14 residues. Trimming removed 3 bases at V and 8 bases at J, with 17 bases between.

CDR3 sequence reads: CASSPGTVNQPQHF. The CDR3, as DNA: TGTGCCAGCAGCCCTGGGACAGTTAATCAGCCCCAGCATTTT. The rearrangement links TRBV3-1 (or the pseudogene TRBV3-2) to TRBJ1-5; 7 nucleotides match TRBD1. This CDR3 contains 14 residues. The germline V gene encodes CDR1 LGHDT and CDR2 YNNKEL (reference sequence). Trimming at V came to 4 bases and at J to 4 bases, leaving 4 bases not matched to a gene.

The rearrangement uses TRBV12-5 and TRBJ1-1; 10 nucleotides match TRBD1. The length of the CDR3 is 14 residues. The junction had 2 bases not matched to a gene; V was cut back by 2 bases and J by 5 bases. Germline CDR1 is LGHNT and CDR2 is FRNRAP. The CDR3 sequence is CASGLPGQGTEAFF. The CDR3 DNA reads TGTGCTAGTGGTTTGCCGGGACAGGGGACTGAAGCTTTCTTT.

In its sample, this clone was seen a few times. DNA for the CDR3: TGCGCCAGCAGTGAGCCGGGACAGGGGTCGGACAATGAGCAGTTCTTC. It specifies CASSEPGQGSDNEQFF. The chain combines TRBV10-1 with TRBJ2-1, with TRBD1 matching over 10 bases. This CDR3 comprises 16 residues. Germline V CDR1 and CDR2: WNHNN, SYGVQD (reference sequence). The trim removed 2 bases at V and 5 bases at J, leaving 6 bases unmatched.

The chain has TRBV11-2 and TRBJ1-1; D possibly corresponds to TRBD1 (6 bases). V gave up 1 base and J gave up 3 bases, with 18 bases separating them. The CDR3 is made up of 17 amino acids. Germline CDR1 is SGHAT and CDR2 is FQNNGV. CDR3 sequence (DNA): TGTGCCAGCAGCTTAGCCTCTTTGGGGGCGGGTTACACTGAAGCTTTCTTT. Protein: CASSLASLGAGYTEAFF.

The chain has TRBV30 and TRBJ2-2, with D possibly being TRBD2 (6 bases). Trimming removed 4 bases from V and 7 bases from J, with 16 bases in between. Per the germline V gene, CDR1 is GTSNPN and CDR2 is SVGIG (reference sequence). The CDR3 loop spans 14 amino acids. CDR3 sequence (DNA): TGTGCCTGGACCCTGAGGAGGGGCGGCGGGGAGCTGTTTTTT. Its translation is CAWTLRRGGGELFF.

Written as DNA, the CDR3 is TGTGCCAGCAGCCCTCAGGGGGATGAGCAGTTCTTC. Protein: CASSPQGDEQFF. The chain links TRBV27 to TRBJ2-1; 7 nucleotides agree with TRBD1. V lost 6 bases and J lost 8; bases outside the gene matches: 4. CDR1 and CDR2 from the germline V gene are MNHEY and SMNVEV (reference sequence). The CDR3 consists of 12 residues.

The V gene is TRBV6-2 or TRBV6-3, the J gene TRBJ2-2; TRBD1 matches 9 bases. This CDR3 has 16 residues. The germline gives CDR1 MNHEY, CDR2 SVGEGT. Trimming removed 3 bases from V and 6 bases from J; junction bases left unmatched: 8. The CDR3 loop is CASSYIGTGRSGELFF. The CDR3 bases are TGTGCCAGCAGTTATATTGGGACAGGGCGATCCGGGGAGCTGTTTTTT.

The CDR3 reads CASSLLPGTSGPKYNEQFF. Written as DNA, the CDR3 is TGTGCCAGCAGCTTACTTCCCGGGACTAGCGGGCCCAAATACAATGAGCAGTTCTTC. The chain carries TRBV7-2 and TRBJ2-1, with TRBD2 identical over 12 bases. Trimming removed 2 bases from V and 4 bases from J; junction bases left unmatched: 12. In germline, CDR1 is SGHTA, CDR2 FQGNSA. This CDR3 spans 19 amino acids. Looking up the rest from reference TRBV7-2 and TRBJ2-1 gives the full variable domain: GAGVSQSPSNKVTEKGKDVELRCDPISGHTALYWYRQSLGQGLEFLIYFQGNSAPDKSGLPSDRFSAERTGGSVSTLTIQRTQQEDSAVYLCASSLLPGTSGPKYNEQFFGPGTRLTVL.

V usage is TRBV2 and J usage is TRBJ2-1; 11 bases are a match to TRBD1. The germline V gene encodes CDR1 SNHLY and CDR2 FYNNEI. This CDR3 is 15 amino acids long. Losses at the gene ends were 6 bases for V and 8 bases for J; bases not matched to a gene: 9. The CDR3 sequence: CASRPGTGGVDEQFF. The CDR3, as DNA: TGTGCCAGCAGACCCGGGACAGGGGGAGTCGATGAGCAGTTCTTC.

This clone was observed a handful of times. The chain joins TRBV19 to TRBJ2-2; 10 positions match TRBD1. Germline V lookup: CDR1 LNHDA, CDR2 SQIVND (reference sequence). Trimming took 5 bases from V and 4 from J; bases not matched to a gene: 7. This CDR3 has 16 residues. This CDR3 is CASSPSGQGGTGELFF. CDR3 DNA: TGTGCCAGTAGTCCCTCCGGACAGGGGGGCACCGGGGAGCTGTTTTTT.

In regard to this clone: The sample holds other DNA sequences that translate to the same CDR3. The chain employs TRBV18 and TRBJ1-1; possibly TRBD1 for D (5 bases). The CDR3 loop spans 11 amino acids. V was pared by 3 bases and J by 8 bases, with 7 bases between. In germline, CDR1 is KGHSH, CDR2 LQKENI. The DNA for the CDR3 is TGTGCCAGCTCACCCGACAGCGAAGCTTTCTTT. Translation: CASSPDSEAFF.